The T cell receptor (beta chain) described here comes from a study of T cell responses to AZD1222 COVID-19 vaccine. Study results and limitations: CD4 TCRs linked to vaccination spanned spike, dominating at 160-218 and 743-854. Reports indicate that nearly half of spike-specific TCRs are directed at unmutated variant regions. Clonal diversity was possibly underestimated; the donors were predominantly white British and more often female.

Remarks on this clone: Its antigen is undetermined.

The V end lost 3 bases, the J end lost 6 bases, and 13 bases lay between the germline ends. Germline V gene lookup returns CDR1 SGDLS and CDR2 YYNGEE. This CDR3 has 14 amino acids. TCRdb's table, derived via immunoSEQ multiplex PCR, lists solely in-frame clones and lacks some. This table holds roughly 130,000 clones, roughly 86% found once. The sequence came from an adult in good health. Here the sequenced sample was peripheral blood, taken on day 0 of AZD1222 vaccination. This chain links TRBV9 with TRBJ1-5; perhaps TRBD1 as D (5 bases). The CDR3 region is CASSEGRGFQPQHF. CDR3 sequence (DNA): TGTGCCAGCAGCGAGGGGAGAGGTTTTCAGCCCCAGCATTTT.